The clone carrying this T cell receptor (beta chain) is termed medium-sized. The data belong to a study of OX40 agonist ivuxolimab in advanced cancers. The CDR3 runs to 14 residues. Germline lookup yields CDR1 LGHNA and CDR2 YNFKEQ. Trimming stripped 1 base from V and 4 bases from J, with 10 bases between. Here immunoSEQ multiplex PCR was the method, and the copy in TCRdb shows in-frame clones only, minus some. The sample has about 27,000 clones, 81% seen once. This chain uses TRBV4-2 with TRBJ1-1; the D gene is possibly TRBD1 (5 bases). The TCR was taken from an adult with an advanced solid tumor such as melanoma, head and neck, liver or kidney cancer. Sequenced here: CD4+ or CD8+ T cells sorted from blood, sampled in a trial of the OX40 agonist ivuxolimab. In DNA, the CDR3 is TGTGCCAGCAGCCAAGTGAGGCAGGGCACTGAAGCTTTCTTT. Translating it yields CASSQVRQGTEAFF.